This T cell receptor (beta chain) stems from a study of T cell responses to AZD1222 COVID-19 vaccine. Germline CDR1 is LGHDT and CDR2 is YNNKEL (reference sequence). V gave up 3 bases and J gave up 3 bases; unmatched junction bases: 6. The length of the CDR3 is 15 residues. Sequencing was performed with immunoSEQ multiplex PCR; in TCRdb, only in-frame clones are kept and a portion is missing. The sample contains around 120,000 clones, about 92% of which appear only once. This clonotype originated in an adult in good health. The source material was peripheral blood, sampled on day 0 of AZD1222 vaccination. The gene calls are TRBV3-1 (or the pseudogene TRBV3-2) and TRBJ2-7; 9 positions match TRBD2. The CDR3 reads CASSHRLAELYEQYF. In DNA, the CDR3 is TGTGCCAGCAGCCATAGACTAGCGGAGCTCTACGAGCAGTACTTC.